A single sample is the source of the 30 T cell receptor beta chains below, sequenced in a study of graft-versus-host responses after intestinal transplantation. Their antigens remain unidentified. Repertoires were generated with immunoSEQ multiplex PCR, while TCRdb's copy carries only in-frame clones and drops some. Of some 120,000 clones listed, about nine tenths are singletons. The input for sequencing was unstimulated CD4+ T cells sorted from spleen or lymph node cells, taken before intestinal transplant. Receptors originate from a human donor who received an intestinal transplant.

V is TRBV19 and J is TRBJ2-1, with D hard to call. V lost 5 bases to trimming and J lost 6 bases, with 20 bases between them. The CDR3 is 16 amino acids. The germline V gene encodes CDR1 LNHDA and CDR2 SQIVND (reference sequence). The CDR3 nucleotides read TGTGCCAGTAGTCCGAATACCGCGGTCCGGCGCAATGAGCAGTTCTTC. Its protein is CASSPNTAVRRNEQFF.

The rearrangement links TRBV7-8 to TRBJ2-3; 14 bases fit TRBD2. This CDR3 is 16 amino acids long. Trimming removed 5 bases from V and 7 bases from J; junction bases left unmatched: 8. Germline V lookup: CDR1 SGHVS, CDR2 FQNEAQ. The CDR3 nucleotides are TGTGCCAGCAGCATCCGACTAGCGGGGGGGCAAAATACGCAGTATTTT. Its protein is CASSIRLAGGQNTQYF.

CDR3 residues: CAISGQGNQPQHF. The CDR3 nucleotides read TGTGCCATCAGTGGACAGGGCAATCAGCCCCAGCATTTT. This chain connects TRBV10-3 to TRBJ1-5, with a tentative D call TRBD1 (6 bases). The V gene lost 4 bases and the J gene lost 2 bases, with 6 bases spanning the gap. Germline V gives CDR1 ENHRY, CDR2 SYGVKD. CDR3 length: 13 amino acids.

The chain recombines TRBV28 with TRBJ2-2, with 7 positions matching TRBD2. The CDR3 is 15 residues long. Per germline, CDR1 MDHEN and CDR2 SYDVKM. The ends lost 5 bases at V and 2 bases at J; junction bases unmatched: 5. Written as DNA, the CDR3 is TGTGCCAGCAGTGGGGGGGGGATTAACACCGGGGAGCTGTTTTTT. It is translated as CASSGGGINTGELFF.

V is TRBV6-1 and J is TRBJ2-7, with 8 bases that match TRBD1. Germline lookup yields CDR1 MNHNS and CDR2 SASEGT. This CDR3 contains 15 residues. The ends lost 2 bases at V and 2 bases at J; junction bases unmatched: 5. The CDR3 loop reads CASSELGQGTYEQYF. The CDR3 nucleotides are TGTGCCAGCAGTGAATTAGGACAGGGAACCTACGAGCAGTACTTC.

V is TRBV2 and J is TRBJ2-1; 9 nucleotides match TRBD2. Trimming removed 7 bases from V and 3 bases from J; junction bases left unmatched: 10. CDR1 SNHLY and CDR2 FYNNEI come from the germline V gene. This CDR3 has 16 residues. This CDR3 reads CASTGPPSGIYNEQFF. The CDR3 nucleotides are TGTGCCAGCACCGGCCCCCCTAGCGGGATCTACAATGAGCAGTTCTTC. Combining the CDR3 with reference TRBV2 and TRBJ2-1 gives the whole variable domain EPEVTQTPSHQVTQMGQEVILRCVPISNHLYFYWYRQILGQKVEFLVSFYNNEISEKSEIFDDQFSVERPDGSNFTLKIRSTKLEDSAMYFCASTGPPSGIYNEQFFGPGTRLTVL.

This clone was observed once. The V and J genes are TRBV29-1 and TRBJ1-2, with 7 bases aligning to TRBD1. Germline CDR1 is SQVTM and CDR2 is ANQGSEA. V trimming: 5 bases; J trimming: 5 bases; junction bases outside the gene matches: 8. The CDR3 contains 13 residues. This chain's CDR3 is CSVPEGAGYGYTF. CDR3 bases: TGCAGCGTTCCGGAGGGGGCTGGGTATGGCTACACCTTC.

The chain is built from TRBV7-2 and TRBJ2-3; tentative D call: TRBD1 (5 bases). The germline V gene encodes CDR1 SGHTA and CDR2 FQGNSA. This CDR3 region has 16 residues. Trimming took off 3 bases at V and 2 bases at J, with 15 bases between the two ends. The CDR3 region has the DNA TGTGCCAGCAGCTTGGGGCTGCTACCTGCCACAGATACGCAGTATTTT. It specifies CASSLGLLPATDTQYF.

The J gene is TRBJ1-5, the V gene TRBV11-2; TRBD1 matches at 8 bases. V was pared by 1 base and J by 7 bases, with 6 bases of the junction left unmatched. There are 15 residues in the CDR3. The germline V gene encodes CDR1 SGHAT and CDR2 FQNNGV. The CDR3 reads CASSLAGGAGQPQHF. CDR3 DNA sequence: TGTGCCAGCAGCTTAGCAGGGGGCGCCGGGCAGCCCCAGCATTTT. Together with reference TRBV11-2 and TRBJ1-5, the CDR3 gives the full variable domain: EAGVAQSPRYKIIEKRQSVAFWCNPISGHATLYWYQQILGQGPKLLIQFQNNGVVDDSQLPKDRFSAERLKGVDSTLKIQPAKLEDSAVYLCASSLAGGAGQPQHFGDGTRLSIL.

This chain connects TRBV19 to TRBJ1-3; 7 bases match TRBD1. The CDR3 is 15 residues long. Germline CDR1 reads LNHDA; CDR2 reads SQIVND (reference sequence). The V segment lost 4 bases and the J segment 2 bases; nucleotides outside the gene matches: 5. CDR3 protein: CASSSLDRAGNTIYF. Here the CDR3 DNA reads TGTGCCAGTAGTAGCCTAGACAGGGCTGGAAACACCATATATTTT.

This clone has a single count. One end of the junction does not line up with germline, which may come from a read error. The chain employs TRBV14 and TRBJ2-1; TRBD2 matches at 10 bases. Germline V gives CDR1 SGHDN, CDR2 FVKESK. There are 16 residues in the CDR3. CDR3 sequence: CASSHRLAGSNNEQFF. The CDR3 bases are TGTGCCAGCAGCCACCGACTAGCGGGCTCCAACAATGAGCAGTTCTTC.

The rearrangement links TRBV18 to TRBJ2-1; 13 nucleotides match TRBD2. This CDR3 has 17 residues. CDR1 is KGHSH, CDR2 LQKENI, per germline. Trimming took 2 bases from V and 6 from J; bases not matched to a gene: 7. CDR3 loop: CASSPLGLAGSPNEQFF. The CDR3 nucleotides read TGTGCCAGCTCACCATTGGGACTAGCGGGATCCCCCAATGAGCAGTTCTTC.

This clone came up once. The chain carries TRBV7-8 and TRBJ2-2, with TRBD2 as a possible D gene (5 bases). Germline CDR1 reads SGHVS; CDR2 reads FQNEAQ. V dropped 4 bases and J dropped 6 bases, with 12 bases sitting between them. This CDR3 has 14 residues. CDR3 in DNA: TGTGCCAGCAGCTCGGGAATAAAATCCGGGGAGCTGTTTTTT. Translated, it gives CASSSGIKSGELFF.

The chain joins TRBV2 to TRBJ1-2, with TRBD1 matching over 7 bases. The CDR3 is 14 amino acids. From germline, CDR1 is SNHLY and CDR2 FYNNEI. With 2 bases clipped from V and 4 bases from J, the junction kept 4 bases outside the gene matches. CDR3 residues: CASSERGQIYGYTF. The CDR3 coding sequence is TGTGCCAGCAGTGAAAGGGGGCAGATCTATGGCTACACCTTC.

The gene calls are TRBV27 and TRBJ2-3; D may be TRBD2 (6 bases). Germline CDR1 MNHEY, CDR2 SMNVEV (reference sequence). This CDR3 contains 16 residues. V was pared by 0 bases and J by 0 bases, with 10 bases between. For the CDR3, the DNA is TGTGCCAGCAGTTTATCGGGAGGACTCAGCACAGATACGCAGTATTTT. Its translation is CASSLSGGLSTDTQYF.

This chain uses TRBV28 with TRBJ2-1, with 11 positions matching TRBD2. The CDR3 runs 17 residues. From germline, CDR1 is MDHEN and CDR2 SYDVKM. V lost 5 bases to trimming and J lost 4 bases; unmatched junction nucleotides: 10. CDR3 protein: CASSESAASGRYNEQFF. The CDR3 DNA reads TGTGCCAGCAGTGAAAGCGCGGCTAGCGGGAGGTACAATGAGCAGTTCTTC.

This clone was observed a handful of times. This rearrangement joins TRBV5-6 to TRBJ2-7, with a weak D call TRBD2 (6 bases). Germline CDR1 reads SGHDT; CDR2 reads YYEEEE. V shed 1 base and J shed 7 bases, with 15 bases lying between them. The CDR3 covers 14 residues. The CDR3 reads CASSLYGGTGEQYF. The CDR3 DNA follows: TGTGCCAGCAGCTTGTACGGGGGAACCGGTGAGCAGTACTTC.

The rearrangement uses TRBV5-6 and TRBJ2-2, with TRBD2 as a possible D gene (7 bases). The CDR3 runs 17 residues. Germline lookup yields CDR1 SGHDT and CDR2 YYEEEE. Trimming took off 0 bases at V and 1 base at J, with 13 bases between the two ends. Written as DNA, the CDR3 is TGTGCCAGCAGCTTGGATTGGGGGGGGCGGAACACCGGGGAGCTGTTTTTT. Protein: CASSLDWGGRNTGELFF.

The chain joins TRBV27 to TRBJ2-3; 7 nucleotides match TRBD2. There are 14 residues in the CDR3. CDR1 MNHEY and CDR2 SMNVEV come from the germline V gene (reference sequence). The V and J ends lost 8 bases and 0 bases, in that order; junction bases with no gene match: 5. For the CDR3, the DNA is TGTGCCAGCCAACTAGCGACTAGCACAGATACGCAGTATTTT. Amino acid sequence: CASQLATSTDTQYF.

V gene TRBV18 combines with J gene TRBJ2-5; possibly TRBD2 for D (5 bases). Germline values: CDR1 KGHSH, CDR2 LQKENI. V was trimmed by 3 bases and J by 5 bases, leaving 10 bases between them. The CDR3 has 13 residues. CDR3 loop: CASSPKGGETQYF. CDR3 nucleotides: TGTGCCAGCTCACCGAAAGGCGGGGAGACCCAGTACTTC.

The chain links TRBV4-1 to TRBJ2-2; TRBD1 agrees at 10 bases. Germline V CDR1 and CDR2: MGHRA, YSYEKL. J was trimmed by 7 bases and V by 4 bases; bases with no gene match: 6. The CDR3 has 15 amino acids. Here the CDR3 reads CASSPGQGKVGELFF. In DNA form, the CDR3 reads TGCGCCAGCAGCCCGGGACAGGGGAAGGTCGGGGAGCTGTTTTTT.

J is TRBJ2-6 and V is TRBV18; D uncertain. In germline, CDR1 is KGHSH, CDR2 LQKENI. CDR3 length: 15 amino acids. The V and J ends lost 0 bases and 0 bases respectively, with 3 bases between them. CDR3 region: CASSPPHSGANVLTF. CDR3 DNA: TGTGCCAGCTCACCACCCCACTCTGGGGCCAACGTCCTGACTTTC. Using reference TRBV18 and TRBJ2-6 for the parts outside the CDR3, the full variable domain is NAGVMQNPRHLVRRRGQEARLRCSPMKGHSHVYWYRQLPEEGLKFMVYLQKENIIDESGMPKERFSAEFPKEGPSILRIQQVVRGDSAAYFCASSPPHSGANVLTFGAGSRLTVL.

This chain uses TRBV7-2 with TRBJ2-1; 8 nucleotides line up with TRBD2. CDR1 and CDR2 from the germline V gene are SGHTA and FQGNSA. The V and J ends lost 5 bases and 10 bases, in that order; junction bases with no gene match: 4. This CDR3 spans 12 amino acids. CDR3 DNA sequence: TGTGCCAGCAGCCTTAGCGGGGTGGAGCAGTTCTTC. Protein: CASSLSGVEQFF.

CDR3 DNA: TGTGCCAGCAGTGAAAATAGCGGGAGGGCCTACGAGCAGTACTTC. This gives the protein CASSENSGRAYEQYF. This sequence joins TRBV6-4 and TRBJ2-7; 11 nucleotides match TRBD2. This CDR3 spans 15 amino acids. CDR1 is MRHNA and CDR2 is SNTAGT in the germline V gene. V shed 3 bases, J shed 2 bases, and the junction held 3 bases outside the gene matches.

The chain links TRBV30 to TRBJ1-2; D may be TRBD1 (5 bases). The CDR3 runs to 14 residues. V lost 3 bases and J 1 base, leaving 12 bases between the germline ends. CDR1 and CDR2 from the germline V gene are GTSNPN and SVGIG (reference sequence). Here the CDR3 DNA reads TGTGCCTGGAGCCCAGGGTTGGATAACTATGGCTACACCTTC. Translating gives CAWSPGLDNYGYTF.

The gene calls are TRBV7-2 and TRBJ1-4; D uncertain. Trimming cost V 1 base and J 10 bases, with 13 bases left between them. CDR1 SGHTA and CDR2 FQGNSA come from the germline V gene. The length of the CDR3 is 14 residues. CDR3 sequence reads: CASSLGGASGKLFF. For the CDR3, the DNA is TGTGCCAGCAGCTTAGGGGGAGCCAGCGGAAAACTGTTTTTT.

The J gene is TRBJ2-3, the V gene TRBV11-3, with a possible D match to TRBD1 (5 bases). Deletions cut 5 bases from V and 0 bases from J, with 6 bases between. The CDR3 loop spans 13 amino acids. The germline V gene encodes CDR1 SGHNT and CDR2 YENEEA. The CDR3 sequence is CASSPGSTDTQYF. As DNA, the CDR3 is TGTGCCAGCAGCCCAGGGAGCACAGATACGCAGTATTTT.

V is TRBV5-8 and J is TRBJ1-4; D ambiguous. This CDR3 is built from 14 residues. The germline V and J ends were trimmed by 4 bases and 5 bases, with 12 bases remaining between them. From germline, CDR1 is SGHTS and CDR2 YDEGEE. CDR3 nucleotides: TGTGCCAGCAGCGCATACAGCCGGAATGAAAAACTGTTTTTT. Residues: CASSAYSRNEKLFF.

V is TRBV19 and J is TRBJ1-2; no clear D. The germline V and J ends were trimmed by 6 bases and 5 bases, with 13 bases remaining between them. The germline V gene has CDR1 LNHDA and CDR2 SQIVND (reference sequence). The CDR3 has 13 amino acids. CDR3 coding DNA: TGTGCCAGTAGCAGAGACATGTGGTATGGCTACACCTTC. This translates into CASSRDMWYGYTF.

J is TRBJ2-1 and V is TRBV27; 7 bases fit TRBD2. The trim removed 10 bases at V and 8 bases at J, leaving 8 bases unmatched. The CDR3 has 12 amino acids. Per germline, CDR1 MNHEY and CDR2 SMNVEV (reference sequence). CDR3 loop: CATRTSLYEQFF. DNA for the CDR3: TGTGCCACACGGACTAGTCTCTATGAGCAGTTCTTC.